The rows below give T cell receptor beta chains drawn from one sample of a study of T-cell reconstitution after alpha-beta-depleted transplantation in children. TCRdb re-called the PCR reads with MiXCR, one entry per CDR3 protein. The data hold about 270,000 distinct CDR3 sequences, with 9.9% observed a single time. Specimen: PBMCs from the stem cell graft donor, collected from the stem cell graft. The receptor source for this set is a human donor who donated a stem cell graft to a child with SCID. Each CDR3 is given with its conserved first and last residue. D genes are given only for firm matches. Some rows mark clone size as missing; the rest say once, few, many or name a class of expanded clone.

TRBJ2-5,TRBV6-2/TRBV6-3,NA,few,TGTGCCAGCAGCCCCACGCCAGGGACGGGGGAGACCCAGTACTTC,CASSPTPGTGETQYF
TRBJ2-1,TRBV7-2,TRBD1,NA,TGTGCCAGCAGCTATAGACCGGGACAGGGGATGAATGAGCAGTTCTTC,CASSYRPGQGMNEQFF
TRBJ2-5,TRBV6-1,NA,few,TGTGCCAGCAGCACTTACACGGGGTACCAAGAGACCCAGTACTTC,CASSTYTGYQETQYF
TRBJ2-1,TRBV4-1,TRBD2,few,TGCGCCAGCAGCCAGATTAGCGGGGAGCAGTTCTTC,CASSQISGEQFF
TRBJ2-1,TRBV6-2/TRBV6-3,TRBD2,few,TGTGCCACCACTCGGGCGGGGGCCTACAATGAGCAGTTCTTC,CATTRAGAYNEQFF
TRBJ2-3,TRBV12-3/TRBV12-4,TRBD2,NA,TGTGCCAGCAGTGCGACTAAGCGGGGCGCAGATACGCAGTATTTT,CASSATKRGADTQYF
TRBJ2-1,TRBV29-1,NA,few,TGCAGCGTTGGTCTGTTCACCCATGAGCAGTTCTTC,CSVGLFTHEQFF
TRBJ2-2,TRBV29-1,NA,few,TGCAGCGTTGGGGAACCGGGTACGGGGGAGCTGTTTTTT,CSVGEPGTGELFF
TRBJ2-3,TRBV20-1,TRBD2,few,TGCAGTGCCACTGAGCGGGGGGGCACAGATACGCAGTATTTT,CSATERGGTDTQYF
TRBJ2-7,TRBV7-9,NA,NA,TGTGCCAGCAGCTTCGAGGGAACCGAGCAGTACTTC,CASSFEGTEQYF
TRBJ1-1,TRBV5-1,TRBD1,many,TGCGCCAGCAGCTGGGACAGGGAGGCTGAAGCTTTCTTT,CASSWDREAEAFF
TRBJ2-1,TRBV27,TRBD1,NA,TGTGCCAGCAGTACTTCCGGGACAGTAAATGAGCAGTTCTTC,CASSTSGTVNEQFF
TRBJ2-2,TRBV12-3/TRBV12-4,NA,many,TGTGCCAGCAGTTTAGATGGGTTCACCGGGGAGCTGTTTTTT,CASSLDGFTGELFF
TRBJ1-1,TRBV3-1,NA,many,TGTGCCAGCAGCCAAGACCGAGGGGTGTTCGGTGAAGCTTTCTTT,CASSQDRGVFGEAFF
TRBJ2-7,TRBV20-1,NA,NA,TGCAGTGCTAGACCCCAAGGGGGCTCCTACGAGCAGTACTTC,CSARPQGGSYEQYF
TRBJ2-2,TRBV12-3/TRBV12-4,NA,NA,TGTGCCAGTAAGACAGACCCTAACACCGGGGAGCTGTTTTTT,CASKTDPNTGELFF
TRBJ2-7,TRBV5-1,TRBD2,NA,TGCGCCAGCAGCCCGGGGGGGCTCAGCTACGAGCAGTACTTC,CASSPGGLSYEQYF
TRBJ2-7,TRBV18,TRBD2,few,TGTGCCAGCACCGCCGGGACTAGCGGGGGTTCCTACGAGCAGTACTTC,CASTAGTSGGSYEQYF
TRBJ1-1,TRBV6-5,NA,NA,TGTGCCAGCAGTTCCCCCCCTCGGGGAGGTGCTGAAGCTTTCTTT,CASSSPPRGGAEAFF
TRBJ2-1,TRBV14,NA,many,TGTGCCAGCAGCCGCTTGGGGGGCAGCAATGAGCAGTTCTTC,CASSRLGGSNEQFF
TRBJ2-1,TRBV12-3/TRBV12-4,TRBD2,few,TGTGCCAGCACCGCTAGCGGTTTTGAGCAGTTCTTC,CASTASGFEQFF
TRBJ1-1,TRBV12-3/TRBV12-4,NA,few,TGTGCCAGCAGTTCCGCGGGACACTCGAACACTGAAGCTTTCTTT,CASSSAGHSNTEAFF
TRBJ2-5,TRBV7-8,NA,few,TGTGCCAGCAGCAGACCGGAGGAGACCCAGTACTTC,CASSRPEETQYF
TRBJ1-1,TRBV20-1,TRBD1,NA,TGCAGTGCCCTAAGGGGGCAAGGCACTGAAGCTTTCTTT,CSALRGQGTEAFF
TRBJ2-3,TRBV10-2,NA,many,TGCGCCAGCAGTGAGTCAAGCGGCTACCGCACAGATACGCAGTATTTT,CASSESSGYRTDTQYF
TRBJ2-5,TRBV18,TRBD2,few,TGTGCCAGCTCACAACTAGCGGGGGCGATTTACCAAGAGACCCAGTACTTC,CASSQLAGAIYQETQYF
TRBJ1-3,TRBV6-5,NA,NA,TGTGCCAGCAGTTACTCGTCCCCGGGGGCGTCTGGAAACACCATATATTTT,CASSYSSPGASGNTIYF
TRBJ2-3,TRBV12-3/TRBV12-4,NA,many,TGTGCCAGCAGTCCTAATTCGGGGGTTACGCAGTATTTT,CASSPNSGVTQYF
TRBJ1-3,TRBV5-1,NA,NA,TGCGCCAGCAGCTTGTGGGCAGTCACTGGAAACACCATATATTTT,CASSLWAVTGNTIYF
TRBJ2-6,TRBV7-7,TRBD1,many,TGTGCTAGCAGCCCCAACAGGGGAGGGGCCAACGTCCTGACTTTC,CASSPNRGGANVLTF
TRBJ2-5,TRBV10-3,NA,many,TGTGCCATCAGTGAGAAGGAGACCCAGTACTTC,CAISEKETQYF
TRBJ2-3,TRBV14,TRBD2,NA,TGTGCCAGCAGCCAAGAATTGGGACTAGCGGGGACAGATACGCAGTATTTT,CASSQELGLAGTDTQYF
TRBJ2-7,TRBV20-1,TRBD1,NA,TGCAGTGCTAGAACCTCCGGGACAGCTTTCTACGAGCAGTACTTC,CSARTSGTAFYEQYF
TRBJ2-5,TRBV5-1,NA,many,TGCGCCAGCAGCCTAGTCGGGGTGGGGGTCGCCCAAGAGACCCAGTACTTC,CASSLVGVGVAQETQYF
TRBJ2-3,TRBV25-1,TRBD2,few,TGTGCCAGCAGTGGACTAGCGGGGGGGCCCGATACGCAGTATTTT,CASSGLAGGPDTQYF
TRBJ1-6,TRBV5-5,NA,NA,TGTGCCAGCAGCTTAGCTGACTCCTATAATTCACCCCTCCACTTT,CASSLADSYNSPLHF
TRBJ2-5,TRBV10-3,NA,NA,TGTGCCATCAGTGAGTCGGTCGAGGAGACCCAGTACTTC,CAISESVEETQYF
TRBJ1-1,TRBV5-1,NA,many,TGCGCCAGCAGCTTGGTACAGGGCACTGAAGCTTTCTTT,CASSLVQGTEAFF
TRBJ2-1,TRBV7-9,NA,many,TGTGCCAGCAGGCAGGCAGGGAGCTCCTACAATGAGCAGTTCTTC,CASRQAGSSYNEQFF
TRBJ2-2,TRBV7-9,NA,few,TGTGCCAGCAGCTTAGTTATGGGACCCACCGGGGAGCTGTTTTTT,CASSLVMGPTGELFF
TRBJ2-7,TRBV27,NA,few,TGTGCCAGCACCGGGACGGGTTCCTACGAGCAGTACTTC,CASTGTGSYEQYF